This T cell receptor beta chain was sequenced in a study of cytomegalovirus exposure and HLA in healthy donors. General observations from the study: Usually a TCR sequence was rare, but some public TCRs were found in many donors. Reportedly, cytomegalovirus status was diagnosed with high sensitivity and specificity.

Germline V gives CDR1 ENHRY, CDR2 SYGVKD. CDR3 size: 13 residues. Trimming at V came to 6 bases and at J to 10 bases, leaving 7 bases not matched to a gene. This clone appeared a single time. Its antigen is not known. Only in-frame clones appear in the TCRdb table, and some are missing; sequencing was by immunoSEQ multiplex PCR. The top ten hold roughly 0.9% of the sample, which has roughly 100,000 clones, roughly 94% seen once. The sample consisted of PBMCs. The V call is TRBV10-3, the J call TRBJ1-4; 8 nucleotides agree with TRBD1. The sequence was collected from a young woman in good health and CMV-seronegative. The chain's CDR3 is CAIRVTGEGKLFF. The CDR3 DNA reads TGTGCCATCAGGGTGACAGGGGAAGGAAAACTGTTTTTT.